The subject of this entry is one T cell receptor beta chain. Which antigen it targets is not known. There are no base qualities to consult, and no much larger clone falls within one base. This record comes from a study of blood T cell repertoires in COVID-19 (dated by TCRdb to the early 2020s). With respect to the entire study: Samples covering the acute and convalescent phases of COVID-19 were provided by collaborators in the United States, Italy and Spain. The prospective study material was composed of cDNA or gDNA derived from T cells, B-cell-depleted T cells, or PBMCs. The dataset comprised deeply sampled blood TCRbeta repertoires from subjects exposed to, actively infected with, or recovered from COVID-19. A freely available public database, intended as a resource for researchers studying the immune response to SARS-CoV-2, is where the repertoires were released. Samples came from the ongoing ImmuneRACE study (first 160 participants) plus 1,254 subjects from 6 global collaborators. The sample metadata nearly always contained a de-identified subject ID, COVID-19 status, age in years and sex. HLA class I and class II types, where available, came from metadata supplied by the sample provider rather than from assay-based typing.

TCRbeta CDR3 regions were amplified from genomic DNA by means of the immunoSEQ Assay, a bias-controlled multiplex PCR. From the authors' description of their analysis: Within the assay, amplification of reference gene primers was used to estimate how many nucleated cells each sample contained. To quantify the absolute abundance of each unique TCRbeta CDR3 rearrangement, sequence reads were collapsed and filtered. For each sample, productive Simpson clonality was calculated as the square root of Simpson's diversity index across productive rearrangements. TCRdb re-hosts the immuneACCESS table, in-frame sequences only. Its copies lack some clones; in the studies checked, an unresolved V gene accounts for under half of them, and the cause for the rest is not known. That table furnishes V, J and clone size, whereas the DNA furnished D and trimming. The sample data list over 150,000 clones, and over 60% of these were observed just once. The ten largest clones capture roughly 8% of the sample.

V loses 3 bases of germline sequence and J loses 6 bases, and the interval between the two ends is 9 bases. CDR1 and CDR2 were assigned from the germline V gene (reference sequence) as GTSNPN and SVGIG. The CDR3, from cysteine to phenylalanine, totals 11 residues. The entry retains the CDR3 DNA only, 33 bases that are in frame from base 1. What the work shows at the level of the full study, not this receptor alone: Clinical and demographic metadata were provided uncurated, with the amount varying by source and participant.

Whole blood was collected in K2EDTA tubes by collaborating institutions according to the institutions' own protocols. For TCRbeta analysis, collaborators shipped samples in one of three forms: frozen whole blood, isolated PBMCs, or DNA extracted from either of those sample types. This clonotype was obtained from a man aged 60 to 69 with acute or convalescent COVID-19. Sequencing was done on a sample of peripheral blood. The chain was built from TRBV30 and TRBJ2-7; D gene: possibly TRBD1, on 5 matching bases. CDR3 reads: CAWRAGFEQYF. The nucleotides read TGTGCCTGGAGAGCAGGGTTCGAGCAGTACTTC.